The clone carrying this T cell receptor (beta chain) appeared a few times. The antigen remains undetermined. The method was immunoSEQ multiplex PCR; TCRdb's version includes in-frame clones alone and lacks a portion of them. The data hold around 50,000 clones, with about nine tenths observed a single time. The CDR3 totals 15 residues. Germline V gene lookup returns CDR1 SGHAT and CDR2 FQNNGV. V lost 5 bases and J lost 7; bases outside the gene matches: 8. This sample was taken from a study of T cells in localized non-small cell lung cancer. Whole-study findings and limits: Heterogeneity is still possible, as just one tumor region was sequenced. Of the top 100 tumor clones, median 57 were in adjacent lung, about 26 among its top 100. The study linked higher blood T cell density to longer overall survival. Uninvolved adjacent lung, not tumor, had the highest T cell clonality.

Sequencing was performed on peripheral blood, taken before any cancer treatment. The sequence was obtained from a woman aged 40-69 years with stage I lung adenocarcinoma. This rearrangement joins TRBV11-2 to TRBJ1-4; 9 positions match TRBD1. This CDR3 is CASSLGQGKSEKLFF. The CDR3 DNA sequence: TGTGCCAGCAGCCTCGGACAGGGGAAGAGTGAAAAACTGTTTTTT.